This T cell receptor (beta chain) was retrieved from a study of blood T cell repertoires in COVID-19. Looking at the study overall: Samples representing acute and convalescent COVID-19 were sourced from the United States, Italy and Spain.

TCRdb's table, derived via immunoSEQ multiplex PCR, lists solely in-frame clones and lacks some. Seen here are hundreds of thousands of clones, 85% to 90% observed once, and the top ten hold about 9.4%. This CDR3 is built from 13 residues. Germline lookup yields CDR1 SGHNT and CDR2 YYREEE (reference sequence). V lost 4 bases and J lost 8, with 13 bases in between. Participants spanned ages roughly 18 to 95 years and resided in over 20 US areas. Grouping used clinical history reported by participants in a survey and questionnaire. The clonotype originates from a woman aged 30 to 39 who had recovered from COVID-19. Material for sequencing was PBMCs or T cells enriched from blood (not recorded which). The chain recombines TRBV5-4 with TRBJ2-1; the D gene is possibly TRBD2 (6 bases). The CDR3 sequence: CASSAPGVYEQFF. DNA for the CDR3: TGTGCCAGCAGCGCGCCGGGGGTTTATGAGCAGTTCTTC.